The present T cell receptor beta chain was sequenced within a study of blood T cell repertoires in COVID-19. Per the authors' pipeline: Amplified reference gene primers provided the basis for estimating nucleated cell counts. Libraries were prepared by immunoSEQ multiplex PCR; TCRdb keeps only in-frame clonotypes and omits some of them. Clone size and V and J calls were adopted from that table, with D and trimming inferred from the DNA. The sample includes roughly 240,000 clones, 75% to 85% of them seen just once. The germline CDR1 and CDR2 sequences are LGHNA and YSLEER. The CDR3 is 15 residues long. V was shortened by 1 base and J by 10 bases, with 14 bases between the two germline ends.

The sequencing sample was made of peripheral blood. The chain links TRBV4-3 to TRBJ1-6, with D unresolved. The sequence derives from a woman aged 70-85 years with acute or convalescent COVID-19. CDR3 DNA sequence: TGCGCCAGCAGCCAAGCTAGGAACATAAGGTCACCCCTCCACTTT. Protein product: CASSQARNIRSPLHF.